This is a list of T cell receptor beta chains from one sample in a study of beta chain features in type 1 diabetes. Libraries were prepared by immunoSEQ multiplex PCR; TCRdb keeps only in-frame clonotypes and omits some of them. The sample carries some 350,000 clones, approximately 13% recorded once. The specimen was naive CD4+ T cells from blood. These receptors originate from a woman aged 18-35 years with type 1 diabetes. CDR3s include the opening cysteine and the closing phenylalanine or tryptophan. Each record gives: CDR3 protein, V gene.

CDR3: CASSLGQGQPQHF; V: TRBV7-2
CDR3: CASSPSTVSEAFF; V: TRBV18
CDR3: CSVSSGYNEQFF; V: TRBV29-1
CDR3: CSVDRLLPYNEQFF; V: TRBV29-1
CDR3: CASSVANSGRAPDTQYF; V: TRBV9
CDR3: CASRTGGSYNEQFF; V: TRBV11-2
CDR3: CASRPGTGTGELFF; V: TRBV27
CDR3: CASSWTGRMNTEAFF; V: TRBV7-2
CDR3: CASSDIGELFF; V: TRBV2
CDR3: CASSRTGDYNEQFF; V: TRBV6-5
CDR3: CASSSRPGSSYNEQFF; V: TRBV5-1
CDR3: CASSPGSAGNVLTF; V: TRBV19
CDR3: CASSKAFRREYHEQYF; V: TRBV21-1
CDR3: CASSPSYGPPARGFGETQYF; V: TRBV19
CDR3: CASSKQINQPQHF; V: TRBV19
CDR3: CASRSGTGGNQPQHF; V: TRBV6-5
CDR3: CASSLVFGQGNYEQYF; V: TRBV5-4
CDR3: CASSTLSYEQYF; V: TRBV6-1
CDR3: CACRLTGPGELFF; V: TRBV30
CDR3: CSVADGGPSTDTQYF; V: TRBV29-1
CDR3: CASSLAGTSGTYEQYF; V: TRBV11-2
CDR3: CASSLQVSGANVLTF; V: TRBV5-1
CDR3: CASSMGGQQETQYF; V: TRBV5-1
CDR3: CASRASETQYF; V: TRBV28
CDR3: CASSLGTGDFTDTQYF; V: TRBV5-1
CDR3: CASSLARQGGTGELFF; V: TRBV5-1
CDR3: CASSLAPGSGTRNEQFF; V: TRBV7-9
CDR3: CASSARATRGRIYNEQFF; V: TRBV9
CDR3: CASSLQGSGNGYTF; V: TRBV7-9
CDR3: CASSLSDSSYEQYF; V: TRBV5-1
CDR3: CASSEDLREGRDTQYF; V: TRBV25-1
CDR3: CAISESRLAHEQFF; V: TRBV10-3
CDR3: CASSDPQGARTEAFF; V: TRBV7-9
CDR3: CAGSAQANEKLFF; V: TRBV2
CDR3: CASSGLAQETQYF; V: TRBV6-1
CDR3: CASSLSSGSTDTQYF; V: TRBV7-3
CDR3: CASSPLGQGSDTQYF; V: TRBV18
CDR3: CASSIGDYQETQYF; V: TRBV19
CDR3: CASSQGPLSPTSGIQGQFF; V: TRBV4-1
CDR3: CASSQWGPGGSKETQYF; V: TRBV5-1
CDR3: CASSLALNTEAFF; V: TRBV18
CDR3: CASSLVSGTSGKMDEQFF; V: TRBV7-2
CDR3: CSVGTGLNTEAFF; V: TRBV29-1
CDR3: CASSSGTGIGEQYF; V: TRBV28
CDR3: CASSQDSRLAGYNEQFF; V: TRBV4-1
CDR3: CASSYPGTSGQETQYF; V: TRBV6-5
CDR3: CASSFRTGSGARSYTF; V: TRBV28
CDR3: CASSKVNGGRETQYF; V: TRBV21-1
CDR3: CASTFGQGLGYGYTF; V: TRBV2
CDR3: CAISVSVGGSLGNEQFF; V: TRBV10-3
CDR3: CASSVGGLAGVRELFF; V: TRBV2
CDR3: CASTQGGRRRGDTQYF; V: TRBV28
CDR3: CAPSRGLAGVDTQYF; V: TRBV18
CDR3: CASSQDPLDRFQETQYF; V: TRBV4-1
CDR3: CASSQGRGSYNEQFF; V: TRBV7-9
CDR3: CASSLNQGGHGYTF; V: TRBV7-6
CDR3: CASSLLSAGTDTQYF; V: TRBV28